The entry below gives a single T cell receptor beta chain sequence along with its context. Its target is unknown. Peptide-pool stimulation followed by sequencing identified expanded antigen-specific CD4+ clonotypes in the ViraFEST assay. Researchers isolated CD4+ T cells once approximately eleven days of culture had elapsed. Vaccine recipients lacked prior SARS-CoV-2 infection and had negative nucleocapsid antibodies. Peptides at 10 ug/ml and IL-2 at around 9.3 IU/ml were added to about 2 million PBMC per well. IL-2 medium took the place of half the medium on both days 3 and 7. The data belong to a study of vaccination effects on CD4 cells after COVID-19. Turning to the study itself: Participants received two doses of either the BNT162b2 or mRNA-1273 vaccine.

Some clones are missing from TCRdb's copy, which holds only in-frame ones; the method was immunoSEQ multiplex PCR. The profile shows just over 20,000 clones, roughly 73% of them singletons. The clonotype originates from a human donor who received a COVID-19 vaccine. The sequencing used CD4+ T cells from PBMCs cultured with HCoV-NL63 spike peptides, collected before COVID-19 vaccination.

The DNA of the CDR3 is TGTGCCAGCAGTTACTCGATCGATCCTGCCGCCTCCGACACCGGGGAGCTGTTTTTT. This sequence encodes CASSYSIDPAASDTGELFF. This chain joins TRBV6-2 or TRBV6-3 and TRBJ2-2; D unclear. The CDR3 has 19 residues. V was shortened by 0 bases and J by 3 bases, with 20 bases between the two germline ends. Germline V gene lookup returns CDR1 MNHEY and CDR2 SVGEGT.